Listed below are T cell receptor beta chains from one sample, sequenced in a study of shared clonotypes between healthy human individuals. Sequencing used immunoSEQ multiplex PCR; TCRdb keeps in-frame clones, though not all of them. The repertoire consists of about 2 million clones, with approximately 95% occurring once and the leading ten covering 0.9% to 1.5%. Sequencing was done on a sample of naive CD8+ T cells sorted from blood. The receptors stem from a man between 18 and 29 years old in good health. CDR3s include the opening cysteine and the closing phenylalanine or tryptophan. The order of the fields is V gene, J gene, CDR3 length, D gene, CDR3 protein, CDR3 DNA. D genes are given only for firm matches.

TRBV4-3	TRBJ2-3	12	.	CASSQGMDTQYF	TGCGCCAGCAGCCAAGGGATGGATACGCAGTATTTT
TRBV7-9	TRBJ2-3	17	TRBD2	CASSLVVAGEAPDTQYF	TGTGCCAGCAGCTTAGTAGTTGCGGGAGAGGCCCCAGATACGCAGTATTTT
TRBV5-1	TRBJ2-7	13	.	CASSFSGDYEQYF	TGCGCCAGCAGCTTTTCAGGGGACTACGAGCAGTACTTC
TRBV9	TRBJ2-7	15	.	CASSVGPEAHYEQYF	TGTGCCAGCAGCGTAGGCCCGGAGGCCCACTACGAGCAGTACTTC
TRBV6-1	TRBJ2-1	15	TRBD1	CASSELTGSHNEQFF	TGTGCCAGCAGTGAGTTGACAGGGTCCCACAATGAGCAGTTCTTC
TRBV7-7	TRBJ2-5	15	.	CASSSGPTTGETQYF	TGTGCTAGCAGCTCGGGACCCACGACGGGAGAGACCCAGTACTTC
TRBV6-1	TRBJ2-2	14	.	CASWADLWTGELFF	TGTGCCAGCTGGGCAGACTTATGGACCGGGGAGCTGTTTTTT
TRBV29-1	TRBJ2-6	20	.	CSVETPQGINGHSGANVLTF	TGCAGCGTTGAAACCCCCCAGGGTATTAACGGGCACTCTGGGGCCAACGTCCTGACTTTC
TRBV11-2	TRBJ1-1	14	TRBD1	CASSATGRITEAFF	TGTGCCAGCAGCGCGACAGGGAGGATCACTGAAGCTTTCTTT
TRBV6-1	TRBJ2-3	16	TRBD1	CASSERRDRGLDTQYF	TGTGCCAGCAGTGAAAGGCGGGACAGGGGGCTTGATACGCAGTATTTT
TRBV10-2	TRBJ1-2	13	.	CASLGALNYGYTF	TGCGCCAGCCTCGGGGCCCTTAACTATGGCTACACCTTC